The sequence of this T cell receptor (beta chain) was determined in a study of molecular identifiers for immune sequencing clone quantification. This clonotype was seen ten or more times. The antigen remains unidentified. Sorting defined naive CD8 T cells as CD8+CD4-CCR7+CD45RA+. TCRdb fed the PCR reads into MiXCR, producing one record per CDR3 protein. The table has roughly 50,000 distinct CDR3 sequences, approximately 34% seen once. Study-wide findings and caveats: Highly expanded clones may be undercounted when identical TCR molecules share barcodes.

The CDR3 has 12 residues. The germline V gene has CDR1 SGHTA and CDR2 FQGNSA. V lost 3 bases to trimming and J lost 3 bases, with 3 bases between them. This sequence was found in a human donor in good health. Some libraries in this study had Jurkat cell RNA spiked in. The sequenced material came from naive CD8+ T cells from blood, with Jurkat cell RNA spiked in. The subset denotes: FACS-sorted CD8+CD4-CCR7+CD45RA+ naive T cells. The V call is TRBV7-2, the J call TRBJ2-1; D is unresolved. The CDR3 DNA reads as TGTGCCAGCAGCTTTAACTACAATGAGCAGTTCTTC. Amino acids: CASSFNYNEQFF.